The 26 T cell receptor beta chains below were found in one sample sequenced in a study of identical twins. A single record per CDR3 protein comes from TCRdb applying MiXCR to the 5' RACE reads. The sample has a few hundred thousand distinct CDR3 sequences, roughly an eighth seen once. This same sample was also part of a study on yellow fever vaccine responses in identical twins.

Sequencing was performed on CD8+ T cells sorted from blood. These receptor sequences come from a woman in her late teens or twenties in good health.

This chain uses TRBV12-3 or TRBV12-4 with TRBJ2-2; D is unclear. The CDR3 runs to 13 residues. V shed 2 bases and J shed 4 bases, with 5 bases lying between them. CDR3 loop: CASSLFGTGELFF. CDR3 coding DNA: TGTGCCAGCAGTTTATTTGGCACCGGGGAGCTGTTTTTT.

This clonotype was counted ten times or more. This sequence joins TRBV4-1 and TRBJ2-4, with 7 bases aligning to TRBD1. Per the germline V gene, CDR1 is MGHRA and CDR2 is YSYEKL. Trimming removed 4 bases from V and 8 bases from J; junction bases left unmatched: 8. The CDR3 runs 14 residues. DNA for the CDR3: TGCGCCAGCAGCCGCCTGACAGGGCGGTACATTCAGTACTTC. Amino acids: CASSRLTGRYIQYF.

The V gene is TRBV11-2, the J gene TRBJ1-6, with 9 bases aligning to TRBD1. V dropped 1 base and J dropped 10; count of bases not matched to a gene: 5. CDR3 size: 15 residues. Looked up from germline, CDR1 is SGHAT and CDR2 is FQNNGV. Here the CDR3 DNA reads TGTGCCAGCAGCTTAGTTGGACAGGGGAGCTCACCCCTCCACTTT. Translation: CASSLVGQGSSPLHF.

CDR3: CASSEALTYVESFGNTEAFF. The DNA of the CDR3 is TGTGCCAGCAGTGAAGCGCTGACATACGTTGAGAGTTTTGGGAACACTGAAGCTTTCTTT. V is TRBV2 and J is TRBJ1-1; D gene ambiguous. The V gene lost 0 bases and the J gene lost 1 base, with 24 bases spanning the gap. The V gene's germline CDR1 is SNHLY and CDR2 FYNNEI. CDR3 length: 20 amino acids. Full variable domain (missing parts from reference TRBV2 and TRBJ1-1): EPEVTQTPSHQVTQMGQEVILRCVPISNHLYFYWYRQILGQKVEFLVSFYNNEISEKSEIFDDQFSVERPDGSNFTLKIRSTKLEDSAMYFCASSEALTYVESFGNTEAFFGQGTRLTVV.

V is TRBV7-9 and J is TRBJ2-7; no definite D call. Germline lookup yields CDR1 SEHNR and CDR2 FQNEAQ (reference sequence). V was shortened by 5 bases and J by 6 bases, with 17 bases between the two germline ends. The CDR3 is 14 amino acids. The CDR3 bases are TGTGCCAGCAGCCCCCCGGGCGGTCGGCTCGAGCAGTACTTC. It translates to CASSPPGGRLEQYF.

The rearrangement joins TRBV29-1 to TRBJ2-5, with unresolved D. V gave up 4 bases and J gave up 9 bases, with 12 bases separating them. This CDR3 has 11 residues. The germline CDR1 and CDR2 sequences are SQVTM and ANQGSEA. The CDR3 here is CSVGPGLPQYF. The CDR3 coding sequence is TGCAGCGTTGGGCCAGGTCTGCCCCAGTACTTC.

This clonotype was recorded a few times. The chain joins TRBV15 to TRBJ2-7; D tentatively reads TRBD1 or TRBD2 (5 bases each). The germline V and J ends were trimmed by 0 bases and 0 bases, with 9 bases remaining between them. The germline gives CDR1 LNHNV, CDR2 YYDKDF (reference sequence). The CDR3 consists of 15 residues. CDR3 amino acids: CATSRDWGSSYEQYF. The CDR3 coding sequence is TGTGCCACCAGCAGAGATTGGGGGAGCTCCTACGAGCAGTACTTC.

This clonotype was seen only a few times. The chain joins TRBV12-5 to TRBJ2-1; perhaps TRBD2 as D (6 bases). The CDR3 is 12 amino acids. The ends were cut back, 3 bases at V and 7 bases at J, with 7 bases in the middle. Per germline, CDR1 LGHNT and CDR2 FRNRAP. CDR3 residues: CASGFSGNEQFF. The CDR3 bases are TGTGCTAGTGGTTTTAGCGGAAATGAGCAGTTCTTC.

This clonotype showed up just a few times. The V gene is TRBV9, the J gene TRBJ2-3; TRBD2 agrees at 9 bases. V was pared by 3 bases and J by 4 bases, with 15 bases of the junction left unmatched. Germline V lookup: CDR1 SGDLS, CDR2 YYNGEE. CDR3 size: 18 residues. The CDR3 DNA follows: TGTGCCAGCAGCGATTCGACTATAGCGGGAGAGGGGTCAGATACGCAGTATTTT. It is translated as CASSDSTIAGEGSDTQYF. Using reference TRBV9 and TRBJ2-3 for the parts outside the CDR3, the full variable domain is DSGVTQTPKHLITATGQRVTLRCSPRSGDLSVYWYQQSLDQGLQFLIQYYNGEERAKGNILERFSAQQFPDLHSELNLSSLELGDSALYFCASSDSTIAGEGSDTQYFGPGTRLTVL.

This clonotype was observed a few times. The CDR3 DNA is TGTGCCAGCAGCCCTCTAGCGGAAAGACAAGAGACCCAGTACTTC. It is translated as CASSPLAERQETQYF. The chain recombines TRBV7-2 with TRBJ2-5; 7 positions match TRBD2. The J segment lost 2 bases and the V segment lost 5 bases, leaving 8 bases of the junction unmatched. CDR3 length: 15 residues. Germline-derived CDR1 and CDR2 are SGHTA and FQGNSA.

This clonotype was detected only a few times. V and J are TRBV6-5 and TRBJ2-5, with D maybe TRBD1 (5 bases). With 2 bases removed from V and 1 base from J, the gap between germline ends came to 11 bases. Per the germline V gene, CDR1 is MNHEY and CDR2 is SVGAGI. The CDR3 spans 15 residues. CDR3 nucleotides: TGTGCCAGCAGTTACCAGCTGGGGCTCCAAGAGACCCAGTACTTC. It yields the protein CASSYQLGLQETQYF.

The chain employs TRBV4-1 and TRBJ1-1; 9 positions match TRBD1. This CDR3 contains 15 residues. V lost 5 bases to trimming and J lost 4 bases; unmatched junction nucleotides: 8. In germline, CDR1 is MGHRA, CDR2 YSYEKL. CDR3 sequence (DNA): TGCGCCAGCAGCTCCCGACAGGGGGGTGGCACTGAAGCTTTCTTT. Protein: CASSSRQGGGTEAFF.

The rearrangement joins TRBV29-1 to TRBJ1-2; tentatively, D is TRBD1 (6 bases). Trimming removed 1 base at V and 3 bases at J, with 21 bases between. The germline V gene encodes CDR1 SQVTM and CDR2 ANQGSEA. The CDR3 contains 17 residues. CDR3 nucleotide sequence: TGCAGCGTTGAAGTACGGGCAGGGGATTTTGGGGACTATGGCTACACCTTC. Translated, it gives CSVEVRAGDFGDYGYTF.

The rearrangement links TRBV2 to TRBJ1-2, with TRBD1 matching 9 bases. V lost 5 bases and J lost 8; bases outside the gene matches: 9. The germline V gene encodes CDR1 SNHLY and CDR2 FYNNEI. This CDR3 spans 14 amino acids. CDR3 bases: TGTGCCAGCAGTCCGGGACAGGGCCCGGAGGGCTACACCTTC. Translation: CASSPGQGPEGYTF.

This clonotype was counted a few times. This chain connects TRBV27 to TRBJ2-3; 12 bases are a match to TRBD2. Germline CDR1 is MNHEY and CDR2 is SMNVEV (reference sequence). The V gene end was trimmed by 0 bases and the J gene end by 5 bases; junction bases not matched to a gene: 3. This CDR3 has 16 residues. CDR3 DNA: TGTGCCAGCAGTTTATCCAGACTAGCGGGGGAAGATACGCAGTATTTT. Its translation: CASSLSRLAGEDTQYF.

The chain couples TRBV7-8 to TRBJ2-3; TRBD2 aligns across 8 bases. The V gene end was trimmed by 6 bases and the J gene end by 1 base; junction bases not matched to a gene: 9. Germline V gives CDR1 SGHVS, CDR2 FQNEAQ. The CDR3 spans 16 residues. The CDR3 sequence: CASRPRRRGGTDTQYF. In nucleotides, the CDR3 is TGTGCCAGCAGACCCCGGAGGCGGGGGGGCACAGATACGCAGTATTTT.

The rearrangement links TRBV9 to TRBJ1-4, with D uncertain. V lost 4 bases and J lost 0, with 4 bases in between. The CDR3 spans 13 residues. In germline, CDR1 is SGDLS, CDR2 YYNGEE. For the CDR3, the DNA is TGTGCCAGCAGCCGGCCAACTAATGAAAAACTGTTTTTT. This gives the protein CASSRPTNEKLFF. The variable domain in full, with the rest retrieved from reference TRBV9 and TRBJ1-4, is DSGVTQTPKHLITATGQRVTLRCSPRSGDLSVYWYQQSLDQGLQFLIQYYNGEERAKGNILERFSAQQFPDLHSELNLSSLELGDSALYFCASSRPTNEKLFFGSGTQLSVL.

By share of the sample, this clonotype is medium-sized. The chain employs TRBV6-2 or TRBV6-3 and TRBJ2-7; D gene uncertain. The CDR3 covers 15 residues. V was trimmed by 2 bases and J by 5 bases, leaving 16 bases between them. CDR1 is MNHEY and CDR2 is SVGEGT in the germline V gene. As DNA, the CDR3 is TGTGCCAGCAGTTACCATAGAAATGGGCAGGACGAGCAGTACTTC. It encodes CASSYHRNGQDEQYF.

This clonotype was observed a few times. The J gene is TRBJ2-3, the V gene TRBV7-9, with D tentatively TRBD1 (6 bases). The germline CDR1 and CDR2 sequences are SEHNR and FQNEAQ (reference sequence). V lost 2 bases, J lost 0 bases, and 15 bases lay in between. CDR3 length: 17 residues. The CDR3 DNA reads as TGTGCCAGCAGCTTAACATCCGGGACACCGAGCACAGATACGCAGTATTTT. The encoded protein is CASSLTSGTPSTDTQYF.

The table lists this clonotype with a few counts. The CDR3 region has the DNA TGCAGTGCCAGGGGAGGGGCTTACGAGCAGTACTTC. Translating it yields CSARGGAYEQYF. The chain recombines TRBV20-1 with TRBJ2-7; perhaps TRBD2 as D (7 bases). Per the germline V gene, CDR1 is DFQATT and CDR2 is SNEGSKA (reference sequence). Between the trimmed V and J ends, which lost 6 bases and 4 bases, there was a span of 13 bases. CDR3 length: 12 amino acids.

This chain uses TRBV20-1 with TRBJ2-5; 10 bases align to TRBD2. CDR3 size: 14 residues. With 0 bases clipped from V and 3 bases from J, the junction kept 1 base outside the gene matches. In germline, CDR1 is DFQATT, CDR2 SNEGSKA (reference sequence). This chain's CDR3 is CSARDLAGEETQYF. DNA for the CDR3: TGCAGTGCTAGAGATCTAGCGGGGGAAGAGACCCAGTACTTC.

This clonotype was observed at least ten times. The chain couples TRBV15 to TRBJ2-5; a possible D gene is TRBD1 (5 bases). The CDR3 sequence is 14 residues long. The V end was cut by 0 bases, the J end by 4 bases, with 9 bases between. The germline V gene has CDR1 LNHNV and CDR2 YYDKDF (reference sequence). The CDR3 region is CATSRDRGTETQYF. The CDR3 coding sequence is TGTGCCACCAGCAGAGATAGGGGAACAGAGACCCAGTACTTC.

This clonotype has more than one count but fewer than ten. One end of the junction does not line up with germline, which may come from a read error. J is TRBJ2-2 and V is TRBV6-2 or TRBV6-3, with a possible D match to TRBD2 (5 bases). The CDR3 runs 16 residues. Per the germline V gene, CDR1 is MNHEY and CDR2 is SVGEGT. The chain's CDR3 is CASSYSLDYNTGELFF. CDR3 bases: TGTGCCAGCAGTTACTCCCTAGACTACAACACCGGGGAGCTTTTTTTT.

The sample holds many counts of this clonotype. CDR3 nucleotides: TGTGCCAGCAGCCCAGGGGGGGTTGAGCAGTTCTTC. Protein: CASSPGGVEQFF. V usage is TRBV7-8 and J usage is TRBJ2-1; D is tentatively TRBD1 or TRBD2 (7 bases each). The CDR3 has 12 residues. Trimming took 5 bases from V and 9 from J, leaving 11 bases between them. Germline values: CDR1 SGHVS, CDR2 FQNEAQ.

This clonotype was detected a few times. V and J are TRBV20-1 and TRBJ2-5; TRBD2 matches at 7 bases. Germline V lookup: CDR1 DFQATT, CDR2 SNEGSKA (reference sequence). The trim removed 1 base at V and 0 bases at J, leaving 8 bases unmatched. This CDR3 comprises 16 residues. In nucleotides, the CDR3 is TGCAGTGCTAGAGGTGGACTAGAACTGTACCAAGAGACCCAGTACTTC. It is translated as CSARGGLELYQETQYF.

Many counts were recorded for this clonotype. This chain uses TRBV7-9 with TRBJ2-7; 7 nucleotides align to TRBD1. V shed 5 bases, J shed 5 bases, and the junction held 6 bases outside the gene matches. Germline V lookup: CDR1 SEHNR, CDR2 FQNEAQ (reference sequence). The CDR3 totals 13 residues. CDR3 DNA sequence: TGTGCCAGCAGCCCCGACAGGGACAACGAGCAGTACTTC. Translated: CASSPDRDNEQYF. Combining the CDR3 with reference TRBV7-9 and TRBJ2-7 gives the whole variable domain DTGVSQNPRHKITKRGQNVTFRCDPISEHNRLYWYRQTLGQGPEFLTYFQNEAQLEKSRLLSDRFSAERPKGSFSTLEIQRTEQGDSAMYLCASSPDRDNEQYFGPGTRLTVT.